This TCR beta chain was captured by sequencing in a study of OX40 agonist ivuxolimab in advanced cancers. Study-wide background: Patients were dosed intravenously with ivuxolimab at 0.01 to 10 mg/kg every 2 weeks.

The protocol was immunoSEQ multiplex PCR, while the TCRdb copy is restricted to in-frame clones and leaves out a portion. The sample yields approximately 60,000 clones, around 83% seen once. Autoimmune disease history or systemic immunosuppression meant exclusion. The origin of this receptor is an adult with an advanced solid tumor such as melanoma, head and neck, liver or kidney cancer. Sequenced material: CD4+ or CD8+ T cells sorted from blood, taken in a trial of the OX40 agonist ivuxolimab.

CDR3 loop: CASSLVGVRYGYTF. CDR3 nucleotides: TGTGCCAGCAGCTTGGTGGGGGTACGATATGGCTACACCTTC. The rearrangement links TRBV5-6 to TRBJ1-2; D perhaps matches TRBD1 (5 bases). The CDR3 consists of 14 residues. Between the trimmed V and J ends, which lost 0 bases and 5 bases, there was a span of 11 bases. The V gene's germline CDR1 is SGHDT and CDR2 YYEEEE.